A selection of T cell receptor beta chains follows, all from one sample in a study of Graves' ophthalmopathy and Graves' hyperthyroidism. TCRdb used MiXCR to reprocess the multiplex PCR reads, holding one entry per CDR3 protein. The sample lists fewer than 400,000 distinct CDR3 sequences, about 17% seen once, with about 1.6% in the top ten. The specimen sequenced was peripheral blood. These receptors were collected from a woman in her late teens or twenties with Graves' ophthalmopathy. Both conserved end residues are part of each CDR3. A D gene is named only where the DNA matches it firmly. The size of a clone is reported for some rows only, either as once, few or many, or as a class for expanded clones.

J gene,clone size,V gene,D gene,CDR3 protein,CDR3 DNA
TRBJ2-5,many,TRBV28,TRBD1,CASSGGQGLETQYF,TGTGCCAGCAGTGGGGGACAGGGCCTCGAGACCCAGTACTTC
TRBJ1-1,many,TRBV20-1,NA,CSARDRADSRGRTEAFF,TGCAGTGCTAGAGATCGGGCGGATAGTAGGGGCAGGACTGAAGCTTTCTTT
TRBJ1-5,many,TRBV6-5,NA,CASSRGGDQPQHF,TGTGCCAGCAGTCGGGGTGGGGATCAGCCCCAGCATTTT
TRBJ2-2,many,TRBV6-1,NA,CASSDYVAAGELFF,TGTGCCAGCAGTGATTACGTGGCAGCCGGGGAGCTGTTTTTT
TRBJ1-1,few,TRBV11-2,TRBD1,CASSQGQANTEAFF,TGTGCCAGCAGCCAGGGACAGGCAAACACTGAAGCTTTCTTT
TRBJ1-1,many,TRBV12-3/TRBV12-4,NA,CASSSPRMNTEAFF,TGTGCCAGCAGTTCCCCGAGGATGAACACTGAAGCTTTCTTT
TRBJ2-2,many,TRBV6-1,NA,CASRPGTDTGELFF,TGTGCCAGCAGACCCGGGACCGACACCGGGGAGCTGTTTTTT
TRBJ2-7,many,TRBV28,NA,CASSLGTDPYEQYF,TGTGCCAGCAGTTTAGGGACGGATCCCTACGAGCAGTACTTC
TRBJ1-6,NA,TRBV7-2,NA,CASSSIVGGSPLHF,TGTGCCAGCAGCTCCATAGTCGGTGGATCACCCCTCCACTTT
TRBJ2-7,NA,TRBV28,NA,CASSSHRDMGLYEQYF,TGTGCCAGCAGTTCCCACCGGGACATGGGGCTCTACGAGCAGTACTTC
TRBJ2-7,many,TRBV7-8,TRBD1,CASSPGTGGARSYEQYF,TGTGCCAGCAGCCCTGGGACAGGGGGCGCCCGCTCCTACGAGCAGTACTTC
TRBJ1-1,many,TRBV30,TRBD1,CAWSVSTGDLFAFF,TGTGCCTGGAGTGTTTCGACAGGGGATTTGTTCGCTTTCTTT
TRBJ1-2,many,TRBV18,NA,CASSSSQGRGYGYTF,TGTGCCAGCTCATCCTCACAGGGAAGGGGCTATGGCTACACCTTC
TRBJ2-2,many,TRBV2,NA,CASSIMGTLTGELFF,TGTGCCAGCAGTATCATGGGGACACTCACCGGGGAGCTGTTTTTT
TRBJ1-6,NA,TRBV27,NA,CASRLDRATSYNSPLHF,TGTGCCAGCAGACTGGACAGAGCCACCTCCTATAATTCACCCCTCCACTTT
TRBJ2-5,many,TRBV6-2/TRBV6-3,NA,CASRRLSQETQYF,TGTGCCAGCAGAAGACTCTCACAAGAGACCCAGTACTTC
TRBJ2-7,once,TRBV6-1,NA,CARGWAGELYF,TGTGCCAGGGGGTGGGCCGGGGAGCTGTACTTC
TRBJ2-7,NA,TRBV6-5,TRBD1,CASSYLFSTGDSYEQYF,TGTGCCAGCAGTTACTTGTTCTCGACAGGGGATTCCTACGAGCAGTACTTC
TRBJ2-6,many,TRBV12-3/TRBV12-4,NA,CASSLGMNPSGANVLTF,TGTGCCAGCAGTTTGGGTATGAACCCCTCTGGGGCCAACGTCCTGACTTTC
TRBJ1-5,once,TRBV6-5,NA,CASSYRGGVYSNQPQHF,TGTGCCAGCAGTTACAGGGGAGGGGTATATAGCAATCAGCCCCAGCATTTT
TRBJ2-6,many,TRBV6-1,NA,CASNDGANVLTF,TGTGCCAGCAACGACGGGGCCAACGTCCTGACTTTC
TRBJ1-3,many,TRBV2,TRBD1,CASRDRISYSGNTIYF,TGTGCCAGCAGGGACAGGATATCCTACTCTGGAAACACCATATATTTT
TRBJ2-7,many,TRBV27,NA,CASSFGLNHLEQYF,TGTGCCAGCAGTTTTGGCTTGAATCACCTAGAGCAGTACTTC
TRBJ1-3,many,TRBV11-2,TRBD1,CASSSLVRGPGNTIYF,TGTGCCAGCAGCTCCCTTGTGAGGGGGCCTGGAAACACCATATATTTT